The rows below give T cell receptor beta chains drawn from one sample of a study of radiotherapy plus CTLA-4 blockade in lung cancer. Data came from immunoSEQ multiplex PCR; TCRdb stores just in-frame clones and leaves some out. The table has roughly 68,000 clones, 78% seen once; the top ten hold 7% to 8.5%. The sequencing here drew on peripheral blood, taken from a patient treated with radiotherapy plus ipilimumab. The source is a human donor with non-small cell lung cancer who had a complete response to radiotherapy plus ipilimumab. Both conserved end residues are part of each CDR3. D genes are given only for firm matches. Clone size is shown for a subset of rows, as once, few, many or a class of expanded clone.

>TRBV6-4|NA|TRBD1|TRBJ2-7
TGTGCCAGCAGCGAAGGACAGGGGGCTTACGAGCAGTACTTC
CASSEGQGAYEQYF
>TRBV5-4|few|NA|TRBJ1-2
TGTGCCAGCAGCTTACAGGGTTTGGACTATGGCTACACCTTC
CASSLQGLDYGYTF
>TRBV20-1|NA|NA|TRBJ1-5
TGCAGTGCTAGAGCGGGGCAGCCCCAGCATTTT
CSARAGQPQHF
>TRBV12-5|NA|TRBD2|TRBJ2-3
TGTGCTAGTGGTTTGGTAACAGCGGGGCTCACAGATACGCAGTATTTT
CASGLVTAGLTDTQYF
>TRBV6-1|NA|TRBD1|TRBJ2-2
TGTGCCAGCAGTCGGGACAGGGGGCGGACCGGGGAGCTGTTTTTT
CASSRDRGRTGELFF
>TRBV29-1|NA|TRBD1|TRBJ1-1
TGCAGCGTCGGGGGGACAGAACCTGAAGCTTTCTTT
CSVGGTEPEAFF
>TRBV27|once|TRBD1|TRBJ2-7
TGTGCCAGCAGTTTAGGCAGGGGGCGCGAGCAGTACTTC
CASSLGRGREQYF
>TRBV5-6|NA|NA|TRBJ2-3
TGTGCCAGCAGCTTGTGGGCAGGAGAAGATACGCAGTATTTT
CASSLWAGEDTQYF
>TRBV6-1|few|TRBD2|TRBJ2-2
TGTGCCAGCAGTGTATGGGGGGGGAACGGGGAGCTGTTTTTT
CASSVWGGNGELFF
>TRBV10-3|few|NA|TRBJ2-7
TGTGCCGTCAAAGTGTGGGGGGACGAGCAGTACTTC
CAVKVWGDEQYF
>TRBV28|medium-sized|NA|TRBJ1-1
TGTGCCAGCAGTTTACTCCGGTACACTGAAGCTTTCTTT
CASSLLRYTEAFF
>TRBV11-2|few|NA|TRBJ2-7
TGTGCCAGCAGCTCGCTTAACATCATCCGAGAATACGAGCAGTACTTC
CASSSLNIIREYEQYF
>TRBV5-4|NA|TRBD1|TRBJ1-1
TGTGCCAGCAGCCTACCCCAGGGGGGTAACACTGAAGCTTTCTTT
CASSLPQGGNTEAFF
>TRBV7-6|NA|TRBD2|TRBJ2-2
TGTGCCAGCACCGTACAACCCCCAGCGGGAGCTACCGGGGAGCTGTTTTTT
CASTVQPPAGATGELFF
>TRBV7-2|once|TRBD1|TRBJ2-2
TGTGCCAGCAGCCTGGACAGGGGGCTGGACACCGGGGAGCTGTTTTTT
CASSLDRGLDTGELFF
>TRBV7-2|NA|NA|TRBJ1-5
TGTGCCAGCAGCCCAAAGGTGACAGATAGCAATCAGCCCCAGCATTTT
CASSPKVTDSNQPQHF
>TRBV29-1|NA|NA|TRBJ1-5
TGCAGCGTTGAGGTCGGAGGCAATCAGCCCCAGCATTTT
CSVEVGGNQPQHF
>TRBV4-3|NA|TRBD1|TRBJ2-3
TGCGCCAGCAGCCAAGATAGTGGACAGGGGGCTAGCACAGATACGCAGTATTTT
CASSQDSGQGASTDTQYF
>TRBV7-9|once|TRBD1|TRBJ2-1
TGTGCCAGCAGCCCCTTTTCCCCAGGGGGCAACGAGCAGTTCTTC
CASSPFSPGGNEQFF
>TRBV5-1|few|NA|TRBJ2-1
TGCGCCAGCCGAGGGGGCAATGAGCAGTTCTTC
CASRGGNEQFF
>TRBV7-2|NA|NA|TRBJ1-5
TGTGCCAGCAGCTTCCCCATGGAGCCCCAGCATTTT
CASSFPMEPQHF
>TRBV4-1|NA|NA|TRBJ1-2
TGCGCCAGCAGCCAAGATCCCCCCCCTTTCTATGGCTACACCTTC
CASSQDPPPFYGYTF
>TRBV5-5|once|NA|TRBJ2-7
TGTGCCAGCAGCTTGATGAGGGACGAGCAGTACTTC
CASSLMRDEQYF
>TRBV5-1|NA|TRBD2|TRBJ2-5
TGCGCCAGCAGGAGGTACGCGGGAGGGCAAGGTCGGGCCCGGGAGACCCAGTACTTC
CASRRYAGGQGRARETQYF
>TRBV10-3|NA|TRBD1|TRBJ1-5
TGTGCCATCAGTGACTGGGACAGCGGTTATCAGCCCCAGCATTTT
CAISDWDSGYQPQHF
>TRBV19|NA|NA|TRBJ1-2
TGTGCCAGTAGTATCGGAGAAAACTATGGCTACACCTTC
CASSIGENYGYTF
>TRBV19|NA|NA|TRBJ1-1
TGTGCCAGTAGTAACGGGCAGGGAAGACAAACTGAAGCTTTCTTT
CASSNGQGRQTEAFF
>TRBV5-6|NA|NA|TRBJ1-2
TGTGCCAGCAGCCAGGTGGGGGGCCGGGGGGCTGTGGATGGCTACACCTTC
CASSQVGGRGAVDGYTF
>TRBV7-6|NA|NA|TRBJ1-1
TGTGCCAGCAGCTTGGGGGCCGAGGGAGGGAGGACTGAAGCTTTCTTT
CASSLGAEGGRTEAFF
>TRBV27|NA|NA|TRBJ2-3
TGTGCCAGCAGTTTGACGGGCCTCTCAGATACGCAGTATTTT
CASSLTGLSDTQYF
>TRBV6-6|NA|TRBD2|TRBJ2-5
TGTGCCACCGGGGGGGGACCTGGGGAAAACCAGTACTTC
CATGGGPGENQYF
>TRBV7-2|once|TRBD1|TRBJ2-3
TGTGCCAGCAGCCCTGACAGGGTGAGAGATACGCAGTATTTT
CASSPDRVRDTQYF
>TRBV25-1|NA|NA|TRBJ2-1
TGTGCCAGCAGTGGGTTCAATGAGCAGTTCTTC
CASSGFNEQFF
>TRBV7-9|NA|TRBD1|TRBJ1-1
TGTGCCAGCAGCTCGACAGGGGGCCTGGCTGAAGCTTTCTTT
CASSSTGGLAEAFF
>TRBV16|NA|NA|TRBJ1-2
TGTGCCAGCAGCCAACCGCAGGGCTATGGCTACACCTTC
CASSQPQGYGYTF
>TRBV30|NA|NA|TRBJ1-2
TGTGCCTGGAGTGTAGGAAACAAGGGAGGAGGGGGCTACACCTTC
CAWSVGNKGGGGYTF
>TRBV5-1|NA|TRBD1|TRBJ1-2
TGCGCCAGCAGCGCCGAGGGACAGGTGCCTCTCTATGGCTACACCTTC
CASSAEGQVPLYGYTF
>TRBV5-4|NA|NA|TRBJ2-1
TGTGCCAGCAGCTTAAGGCGGAGCTCCTACAATGAGCAGTTCTTC
CASSLRRSSYNEQFF
>TRBV27|medium-sized|NA|TRBJ1-2
TGTGCCAGCAGTTTCCTTGGACAAGCTAGCGGCTACACCTTC
CASSFLGQASGYTF
>TRBV7-2|NA|NA|TRBJ1-3
TGTGCCAGCAGCTTAGAGAGCTCTGGAAACACCATATATTTT
CASSLESSGNTIYF
>TRBV7-8|once|TRBD1|TRBJ1-2
TGTGCCAGCAGCACAACAGGACAGGGGGCGCGTATCAATGGCTACACCTTC
CASSTTGQGARINGYTF
>TRBV5-6|NA|NA|TRBJ2-1
TGTGCCAGCGGCTACACGGGGGGCACTAGCCTCCCCAATGAGCAGTTCTTC
CASGYTGGTSLPNEQFF
>TRBV6-5|NA|NA|TRBJ1-5
TGTGCCAGCAGCTCAGGGTTTAGCAATCAGCCCCAGCATTTT
CASSSGFSNQPQHF
>TRBV30|once|NA|TRBJ1-5
TGTGCCTGGAGTGAGGGGTACGAGTGGCCCCAGCATTTT
CAWSEGYEWPQHF
>TRBV19|NA|TRBD1|TRBJ1-5
TGTGCCAGTAGCCGCGGGACAGGGGGCGCAAGCAATCAGCCCCAGCATTTT
CASSRGTGGASNQPQHF
>TRBV19|NA|TRBD1|TRBJ2-5
TGTGCCAGTAGTCAAACAGGGGAAAGCGTGTCCCAGTACTTC
CASSQTGESVSQYF
>TRBV5-4|NA|TRBD1|TRBJ1-5
TGTGCCAGCAGCTACGGGACAGGGGGCCTGGGTCAGCCCCAGCATTTT
CASSYGTGGLGQPQHF
>TRBV27|NA|TRBD1|TRBJ2-5
TGTGCCAGCAGTCCCTCGGACAGGCCTACACCCATGGCGGAGACCCAGTACTTC
CASSPSDRPTPMAETQYF
>TRBV18|NA|NA|TRBJ2-3
TGTGCCAGCTCACCAAACAGCGTCGCTAGCACAGATACGCAGTATTTT
CASSPNSVASTDTQYF
>TRBV5-4|NA|NA|TRBJ2-7
TGTGCCAGCACCCTGGGTGGCCGGGGGCGGGATGAGCAGTACTTC
CASTLGGRGRDEQYF
>TRBV5-5|NA|TRBD1|TRBJ2-5
TGTGCCAGCAGCTCAAAACAGGGGGGAAGATTCTCGCAAGAGACCCAGTACTTC
CASSSKQGGRFSQETQYF
>TRBV4-3|once|TRBD2|TRBJ2-3
TGCGCCAGCAGCCAGTCTATAGGACTAGCGGGGGGGCGCACAGATACGCAGTATTTT
CASSQSIGLAGGRTDTQYF
>TRBV6-6|NA|NA|TRBJ2-2
TGTGCCAGCAGACTTAACAGGCGGCGGGGTACCGGGGAGCTGTTTTTT
CASRLNRRRGTGELFF
>TRBV5-1|once|NA|TRBJ1-6
TGCGCCAGCAGCTTGACGGGGGTGGGTAATTCACCCCTCCACTTT
CASSLTGVGNSPLHF
>TRBV7-9|NA|TRBD2|TRBJ2-1
TGTGCCAGCAGTAGGGCGGGAGAACTGAATGAGCAGTTCTTC
CASSRAGELNEQFF
>TRBV5-1|NA|TRBD1|TRBJ1-2
TGCGCCAGCAGCGGAGGGACAGTTGGATATGGCTACACCTTC
CASSGGTVGYGYTF
>TRBV14|NA|TRBD1|TRBJ2-7
TGTGCCAGCAGCCAAGGTTCTGGGACAGGGGTCTACGAGCAGTACTTC
CASSQGSGTGVYEQYF
>TRBV5-6|NA|NA|TRBJ1-2
TGTGCCAGCAGCTTGATGGAGGCAGGGGCCTATGGCTACACCTTC
CASSLMEAGAYGYTF
>TRBV27|NA|NA|TRBJ2-3
TGTGCCAGCAGTCCGCGACAAACCACAGATACGCAGTATTTT
CASSPRQTTDTQYF
>TRBV9|NA|NA|TRBJ2-1
TGTGCCAGCAGCCTGACGGGGAACTCCTACAATGAGCAGTTCTTC
CASSLTGNSYNEQFF